The clone carrying this T cell receptor beta chain has ten or more counts. Its antigen is not identified. A junction end diverges from the germline sequence, so it may reflect a read error. Germline V gene data show CDR1 as SQVTM and CDR2 as ANQGSEA. The CDR3 contains 11 residues. The data were taken from a study of breast tumors, draining lymph nodes, adjacent tissues. Study-level points and caveats: Most tumor T cells seemingly derive from lymph node, then expand in tumor. Compared with basal-like, luminal-like tumors shared significantly more repertoire with nontumor tissue. Tumor TCR diversity was below lymph nodes but above nontumor tissue.

From the multiplex PCR reads, TCRdb called clonotypes with MiXCR, one entry per CDR3 protein. The sample has approximately 130,000 distinct CDR3 sequences, around 20% seen once; the top ten hold roughly 2%. Samples came from axillary lymph nodes draining the breast cancer. The sequencing sample was made of axillary lymph node tissue. V gene TRBV29-1 combines with J gene TRBJ2-1; 8 bases line up with TRBD2. The sequence was collected from a female donor with breast cancer. Some clones in this sample may be carry-over from other donors' samples. The CDR3 sequence is CSVEVLAESSF. The DNA of the CDR3 is TGCAGCGTTGAAGTACTAGCGGAGTCATCCTTC.